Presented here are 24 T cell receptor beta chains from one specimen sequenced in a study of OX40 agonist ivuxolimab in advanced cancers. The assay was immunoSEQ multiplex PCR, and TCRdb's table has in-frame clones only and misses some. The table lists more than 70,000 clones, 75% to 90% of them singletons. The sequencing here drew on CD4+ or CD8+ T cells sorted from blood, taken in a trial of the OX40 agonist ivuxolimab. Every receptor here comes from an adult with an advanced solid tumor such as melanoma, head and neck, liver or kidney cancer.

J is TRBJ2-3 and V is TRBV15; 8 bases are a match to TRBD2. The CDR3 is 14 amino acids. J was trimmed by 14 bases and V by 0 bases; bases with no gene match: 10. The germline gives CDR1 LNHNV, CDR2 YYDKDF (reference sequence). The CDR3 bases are TGTGCCACCAGCAGAGATGATGGGACTAGGCATTCGTATTTT. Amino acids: CATSRDDGTRHSYF.

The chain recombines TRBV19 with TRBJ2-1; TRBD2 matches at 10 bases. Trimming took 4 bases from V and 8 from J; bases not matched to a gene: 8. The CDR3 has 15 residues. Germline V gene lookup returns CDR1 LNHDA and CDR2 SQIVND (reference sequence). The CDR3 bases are TGTGCCAGTAGTACGTGGGCTAGCGGGAGCTATGAGCAGTTCTTC. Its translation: CASSTWASGSYEQFF. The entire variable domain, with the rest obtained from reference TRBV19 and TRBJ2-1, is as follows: DGGITQSPKYLFRKEGQNVTLSCEQNLNHDAMYWYRQDPGQGLRLIYYSQIVNDFQKGDIAEGYSVSREKKESFPLTVTSAQKNPTAFYLCASSTWASGSYEQFFGPGTRLTVL.

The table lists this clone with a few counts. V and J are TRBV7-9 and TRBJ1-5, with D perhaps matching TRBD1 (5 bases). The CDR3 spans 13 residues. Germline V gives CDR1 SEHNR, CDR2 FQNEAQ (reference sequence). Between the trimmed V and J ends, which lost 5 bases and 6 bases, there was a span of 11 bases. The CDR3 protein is CASSDGGGQPQHF. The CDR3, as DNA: TGTGCCAGCAGCGACGGGGGAGGTCAGCCCCAGCATTTT.

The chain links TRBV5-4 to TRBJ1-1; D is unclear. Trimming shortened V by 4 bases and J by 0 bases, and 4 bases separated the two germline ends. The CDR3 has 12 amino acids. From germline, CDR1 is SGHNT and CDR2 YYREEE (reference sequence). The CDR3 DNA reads TGTGCCAGCAGCGGGATGAACACTGAAGCTTTCTTT. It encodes CASSGMNTEAFF. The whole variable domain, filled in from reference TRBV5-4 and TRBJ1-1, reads ETGVTQSPTHLIKTRGQQVTLRCSSQSGHNTVSWYQQALGQGPQFIFQYYREEENGRGNFPPRFSGLQFPNYSSELNVNALELDDSALYLCASSGMNTEAFFGQGTRLTVV.

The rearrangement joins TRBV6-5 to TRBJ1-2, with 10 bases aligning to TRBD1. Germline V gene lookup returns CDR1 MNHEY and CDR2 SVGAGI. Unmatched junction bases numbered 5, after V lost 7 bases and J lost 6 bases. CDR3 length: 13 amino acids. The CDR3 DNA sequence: TGTGCCAGCAAATTGGACAGGGGGAATGGCTACACCTTC. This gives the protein CASKLDRGNGYTF.

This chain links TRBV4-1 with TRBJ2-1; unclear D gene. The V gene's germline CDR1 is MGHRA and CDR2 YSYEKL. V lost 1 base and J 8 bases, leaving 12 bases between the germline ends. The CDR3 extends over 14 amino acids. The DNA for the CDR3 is TGCGCCAGCAGCCAAGTCCGAAAGGTAGATGAGCAGTTCTTC. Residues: CASSQVRKVDEQFF.

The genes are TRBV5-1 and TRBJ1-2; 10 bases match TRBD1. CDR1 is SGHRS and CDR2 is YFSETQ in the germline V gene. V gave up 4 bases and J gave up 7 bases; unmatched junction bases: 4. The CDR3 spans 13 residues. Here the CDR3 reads CASSQTGGRGYTF. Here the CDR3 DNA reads TGCGCCAGCAGCCAGACAGGGGGCCGTGGCTACACCTTC.

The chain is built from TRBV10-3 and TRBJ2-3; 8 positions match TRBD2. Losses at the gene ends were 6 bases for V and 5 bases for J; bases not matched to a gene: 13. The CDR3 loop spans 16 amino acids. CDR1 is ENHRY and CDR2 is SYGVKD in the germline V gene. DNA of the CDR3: TGTGCCATCAGCCCTAGCGGGCTCCCGGCAGGAGATACGCAGTATTTT. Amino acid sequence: CAISPSGLPAGDTQYF.

This CDR3 reads CASSLGRTTLAKNIQYF. The CDR3 bases are TGTGCCAGCAGTTTGGGACGGACTACGCTAGCCAAAAACATTCAGTACTTC. The chain couples TRBV28 to TRBJ2-4; a possible D gene is TRBD2 (6 bases). V lost 3 bases to trimming and J lost 0 bases, with 15 bases between them. Germline CDR1 is MDHEN and CDR2 is SYDVKM. The CDR3 runs to 17 residues.

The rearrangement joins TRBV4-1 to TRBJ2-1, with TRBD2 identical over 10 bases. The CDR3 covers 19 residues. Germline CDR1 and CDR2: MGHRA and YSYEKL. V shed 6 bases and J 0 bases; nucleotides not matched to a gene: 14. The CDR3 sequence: CASRGISGRARSSYNEQFF. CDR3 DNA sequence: TGCGCCAGCAGGGGGATAAGCGGGAGGGCCCGAAGCTCCTACAATGAGCAGTTCTTC.

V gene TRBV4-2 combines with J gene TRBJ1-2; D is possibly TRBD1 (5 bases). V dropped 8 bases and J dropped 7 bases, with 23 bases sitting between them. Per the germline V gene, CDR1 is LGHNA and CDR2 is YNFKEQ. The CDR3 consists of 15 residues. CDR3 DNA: TGTGCCAGCGGGGATTGGGCAGGGCACATTGGTGGCTACACCTTC. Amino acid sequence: CASGDWAGHIGGYTF.

The CDR3 is CASSIRDISAEAFF. CDR3 coding DNA: TGTGCCAGTAGTATCCGGGACATAAGCGCTGAAGCTTTCTTT. This chain links TRBV19 with TRBJ1-1; D is possibly TRBD1 (6 bases). V shed 3 bases and J shed 6 bases, with 14 bases lying between them. This CDR3 contains 14 residues. Germline V gene data show CDR1 as LNHDA and CDR2 as SQIVND (reference sequence).

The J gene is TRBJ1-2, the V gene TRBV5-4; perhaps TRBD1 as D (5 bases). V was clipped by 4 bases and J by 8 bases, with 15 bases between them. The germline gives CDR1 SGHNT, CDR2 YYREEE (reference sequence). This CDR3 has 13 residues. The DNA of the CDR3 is TGTGCCAGCAGCCATGGGACTGTGGGGGGCTACACCTTC. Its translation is CASSHGTVGGYTF.

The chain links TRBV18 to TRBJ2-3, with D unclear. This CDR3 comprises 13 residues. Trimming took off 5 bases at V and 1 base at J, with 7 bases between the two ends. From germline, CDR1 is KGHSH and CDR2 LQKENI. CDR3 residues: CASSGTRTDTQYF. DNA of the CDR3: TGTGCCAGCTCAGGTACTCGCACAGATACGCAGTATTTT.

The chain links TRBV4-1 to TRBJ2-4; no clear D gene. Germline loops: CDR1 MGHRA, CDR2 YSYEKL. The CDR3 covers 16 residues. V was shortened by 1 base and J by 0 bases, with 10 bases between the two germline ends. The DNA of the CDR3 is TGCGCCAGCAGCCAAGGGCTAAATTCAGCCAAAAACATTCAGTACTTC. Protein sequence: CASSQGLNSAKNIQYF.

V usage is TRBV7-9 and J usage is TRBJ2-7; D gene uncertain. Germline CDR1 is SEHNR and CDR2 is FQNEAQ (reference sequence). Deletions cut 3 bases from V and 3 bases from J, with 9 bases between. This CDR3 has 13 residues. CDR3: CASSFFPRYEQYF. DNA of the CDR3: TGTGCCAGCAGCTTTTTTCCCCGCTACGAGCAGTACTTC. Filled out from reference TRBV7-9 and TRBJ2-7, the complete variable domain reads DTGVSQNPRHKITKRGQNVTFRCDPISEHNRLYWYRQTLGQGPEFLTYFQNEAQLEKSRLLSDRFSAERPKGSFSTLEIQRTEQGDSAMYLCASSFFPRYEQYFGPGTRLTVT.

The CDR3 is CAINSGGVGYTF. CDR3 in DNA: TGTGCCATCAACTCAGGGGGCGTGGGCTACACCTTC. The chain employs TRBV10-3 and TRBJ1-2, with 8 bases aligning to TRBD1. The V gene's germline CDR1 is ENHRY and CDR2 SYGVKD. This CDR3 spans 12 amino acids. The junction had 6 bases not matched to a gene; V was cut back by 7 bases and J by 8 bases.

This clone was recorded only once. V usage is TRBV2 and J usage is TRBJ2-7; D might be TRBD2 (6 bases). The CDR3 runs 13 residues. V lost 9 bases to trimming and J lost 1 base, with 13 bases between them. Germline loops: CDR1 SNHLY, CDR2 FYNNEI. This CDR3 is CASCRDFSYEQYF. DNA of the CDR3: TGTGCCAGTTGCCGGGACTTTTCCTACGAGCAGTACTTC.

In nucleotides, the CDR3 is TGTGCCAGCAGTGAATCCCCAGGGTGGGAGCAGTACTTC. It specifies CASSESPGWEQYF. V and J are TRBV6-1 and TRBJ2-7; tentatively, D is TRBD1 (5 bases). The CDR3 contains 13 residues. Germline values: CDR1 MNHNS, CDR2 SASEGT. The ends were cut back, 2 bases at V and 7 bases at J, with 12 bases in the middle.

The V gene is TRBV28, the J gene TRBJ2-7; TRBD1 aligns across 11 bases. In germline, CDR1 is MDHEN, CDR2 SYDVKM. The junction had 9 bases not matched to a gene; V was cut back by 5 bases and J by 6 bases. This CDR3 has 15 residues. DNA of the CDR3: TGTGCCAGCAGTCGCGTGGGACAGGGGGTTTCCGAGCAGTACTTC. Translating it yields CASSRVGQGVSEQYF.

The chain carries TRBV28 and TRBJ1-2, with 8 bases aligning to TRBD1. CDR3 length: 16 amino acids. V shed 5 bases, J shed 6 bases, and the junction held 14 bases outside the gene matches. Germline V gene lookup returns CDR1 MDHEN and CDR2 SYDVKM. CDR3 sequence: CASSPRQGPGFNGYTF. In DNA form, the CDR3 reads TGTGCCAGCAGTCCAAGACAGGGGCCTGGTTTTAATGGCTACACCTTC.

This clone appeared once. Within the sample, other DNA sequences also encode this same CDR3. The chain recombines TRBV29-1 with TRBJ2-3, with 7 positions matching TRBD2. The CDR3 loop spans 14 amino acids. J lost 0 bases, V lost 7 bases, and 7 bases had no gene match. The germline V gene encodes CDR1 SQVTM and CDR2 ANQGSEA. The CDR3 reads CSAQAGTSTDTQYF. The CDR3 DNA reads TGCAGCGCCCAAGCGGGGACTAGCACAGATACGCAGTATTTT.

Here the CDR3 DNA reads TGTGCCAGCAGCTTAGGTCGTGAGCAGTTCTTC. Its translation is CASSLGREQFF. The rearrangement links TRBV11-2 to TRBJ2-1; D is unresolved. The CDR3 spans 11 residues. The V gene's germline CDR1 is SGHAT and CDR2 FQNNGV. The V end lost 1 base, the J end lost 9 bases, and 4 bases lay between the germline ends.

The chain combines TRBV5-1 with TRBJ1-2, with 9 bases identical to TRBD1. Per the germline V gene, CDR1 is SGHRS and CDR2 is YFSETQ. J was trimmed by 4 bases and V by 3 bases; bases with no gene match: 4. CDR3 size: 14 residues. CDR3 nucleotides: TGCGCCAGCAGCTCGCGGACAGGGGCCTATGGCTACACCTTC. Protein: CASSSRTGAYGYTF.